This T cell receptor (beta chain) was sequenced in a study of long-term antiretroviral therapy in people with HIV. This was the immunoSEQ v3.0 assay at survey level. Data came from immunoSEQ multiplex PCR; TCRdb stores just in-frame clones and leaves some out. In the table there are about 20,000 clones, about nine tenths of which are singletons. Findings of the study overall: Following ART, diversity rose but still fell short of transplant donor controls. When set beside controls, HIV repertoires had CDR3 length ranges that were narrower.

V trimming: 6 bases; J trimming: 2 bases; junction bases outside the gene matches: 7. This CDR3 has 15 amino acids. Germline-derived CDR1 and CDR2 are WSHSY and SAAADI. With regard to this clone: Antigen unknown.

The rearrangement uses TRBV10-2 and TRBJ2-1, with 7 bases aligning to TRBD1. Sequenced material: unsorted PBMCs, taken approximately 4.5 years before starting antiretroviral therapy. This clonotype was obtained from a woman aged 25 to 39 with HIV. DNA for the CDR3: TGCGCCAGCAGCGAGACAGGGTATACCTACAATGAGCAGTTCTTC. Its translation: CASSETGYTYNEQFF.